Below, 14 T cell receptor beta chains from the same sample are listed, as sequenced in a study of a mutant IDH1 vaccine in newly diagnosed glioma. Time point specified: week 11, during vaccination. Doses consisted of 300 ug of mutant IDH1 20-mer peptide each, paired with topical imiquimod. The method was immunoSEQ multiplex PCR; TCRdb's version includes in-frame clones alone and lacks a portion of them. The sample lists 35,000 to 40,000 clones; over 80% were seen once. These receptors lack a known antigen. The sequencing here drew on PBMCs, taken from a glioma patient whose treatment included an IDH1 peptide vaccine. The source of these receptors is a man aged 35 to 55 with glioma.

This chain's CDR3 is CASSLAGETQYF. In nucleotides, the CDR3 is TGTGCCAGCAGCTTGGCCGGGGAGACCCAGTACTTC. V is TRBV5-6 and J is TRBJ2-5; the D is unclear. Trimming took off 0 bases at V and 5 bases at J, with 5 bases between the two ends. The CDR3 is 12 residues long. Germline CDR1 reads SGHDT; CDR2 reads YYEEEE. Complete variable domain (other parts from reference TRBV5-6 and TRBJ2-5): DAGVTQSPTHLIKTRGQQVTLRCSPKSGHDTVSWYQQALGQGPQFIFQYYEEEERQRGNFPDRFSGHQFPNYSSELNVNALLLGDSALYLCASSLAGETQYFGPGTRLLVL.

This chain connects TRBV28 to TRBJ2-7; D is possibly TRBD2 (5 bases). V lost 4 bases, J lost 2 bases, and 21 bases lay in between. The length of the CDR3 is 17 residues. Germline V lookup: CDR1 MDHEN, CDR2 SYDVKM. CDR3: CASSSLVSVAIAYEQYF. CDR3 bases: TGTGCCAGCAGTTCATTAGTTTCGGTAGCGATAGCCTACGAGCAGTACTTC.

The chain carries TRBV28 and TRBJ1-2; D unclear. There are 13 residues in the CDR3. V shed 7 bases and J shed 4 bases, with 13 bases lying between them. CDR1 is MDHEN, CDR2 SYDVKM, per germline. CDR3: CASTFQEPYGYTF. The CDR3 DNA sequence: TGTGCCAGCACTTTTCAAGAACCCTATGGCTACACCTTC.

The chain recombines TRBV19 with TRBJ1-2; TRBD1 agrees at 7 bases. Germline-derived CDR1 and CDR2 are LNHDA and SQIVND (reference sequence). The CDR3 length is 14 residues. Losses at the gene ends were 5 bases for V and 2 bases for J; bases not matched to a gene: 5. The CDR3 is CASSRDSQNYGYTF. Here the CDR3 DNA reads TGTGCCAGTAGTCGGGACAGCCAAAACTATGGCTACACCTTC. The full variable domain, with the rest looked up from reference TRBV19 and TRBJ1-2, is DGGITQSPKYLFRKEGQNVTLSCEQNLNHDAMYWYRQDPGQGLRLIYYSQIVNDFQKGDIAEGYSVSREKKESFPLTVTSAQKNPTAFYLCASSRDSQNYGYTFGSGTRLTVV.

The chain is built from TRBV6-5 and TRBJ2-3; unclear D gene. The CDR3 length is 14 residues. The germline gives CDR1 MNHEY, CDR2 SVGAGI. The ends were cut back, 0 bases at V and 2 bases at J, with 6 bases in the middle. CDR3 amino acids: CASSYSEVTDTQYF. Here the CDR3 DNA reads TGTGCCAGCAGTTACTCGGAAGTCACAGATACGCAGTATTTT.

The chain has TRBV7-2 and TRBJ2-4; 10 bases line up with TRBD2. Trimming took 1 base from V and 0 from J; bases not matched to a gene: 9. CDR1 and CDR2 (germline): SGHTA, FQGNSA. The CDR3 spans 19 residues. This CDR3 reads CASSLVYSGRNIAKNIQYF. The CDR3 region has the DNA TGTGCCAGCAGCTTAGTTTATAGCGGGAGGAATATAGCCAAAAACATTCAGTACTTC.

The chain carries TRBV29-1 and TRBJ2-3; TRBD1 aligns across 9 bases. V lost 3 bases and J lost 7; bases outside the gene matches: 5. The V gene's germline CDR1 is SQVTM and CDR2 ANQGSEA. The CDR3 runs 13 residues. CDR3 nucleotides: TGCAGCGTTGAGGGACAGGGATTAAATACGCAGTATTTT. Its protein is CSVEGQGLNTQYF.

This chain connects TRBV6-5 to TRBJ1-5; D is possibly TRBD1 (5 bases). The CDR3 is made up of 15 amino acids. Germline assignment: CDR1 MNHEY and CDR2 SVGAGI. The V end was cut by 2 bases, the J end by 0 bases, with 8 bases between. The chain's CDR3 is CASSYRQFSNQPQHF. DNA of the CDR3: TGTGCCAGCAGTTACCGACAGTTTAGCAATCAGCCCCAGCATTTT.

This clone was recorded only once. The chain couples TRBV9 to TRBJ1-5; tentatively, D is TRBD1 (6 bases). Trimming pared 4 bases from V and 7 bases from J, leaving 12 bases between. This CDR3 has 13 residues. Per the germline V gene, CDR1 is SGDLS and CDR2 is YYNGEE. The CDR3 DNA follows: TGTGCCAGCAGCCCACCCCAGGGGCAGCCCCAGCATTTT. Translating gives CASSPPQGQPQHF. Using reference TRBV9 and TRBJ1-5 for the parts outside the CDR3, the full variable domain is DSGVTQTPKHLITATGQRVTLRCSPRSGDLSVYWYQQSLDQGLQFLIQYYNGEERAKGNILERFSAQQFPDLHSELNLSSLELGDSALYFCASSPPQGQPQHFGDGTRLSIL.

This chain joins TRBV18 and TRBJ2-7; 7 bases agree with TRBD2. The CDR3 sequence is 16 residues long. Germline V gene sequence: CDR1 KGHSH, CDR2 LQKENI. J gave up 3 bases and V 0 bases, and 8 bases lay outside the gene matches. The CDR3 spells CASSPPAGANLYEQYF. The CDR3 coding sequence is TGTGCCAGCTCACCACCGGCGGGAGCAAACCTCTACGAGCAGTACTTC.

The CDR3 sequence: CASSSWPGVNTGELFF. As DNA, the CDR3 is TGTGCCAGCTCCTCATGGCCAGGGGTGAACACCGGGGAGCTGTTTTTT. The rearrangement joins TRBV27 to TRBJ2-2; D might be TRBD1 (6 bases). Per germline, CDR1 MNHEY and CDR2 SMNVEV (reference sequence). Trimming pared 8 bases from V and 1 base from J, leaving 17 bases between. CDR3 length: 16 amino acids.

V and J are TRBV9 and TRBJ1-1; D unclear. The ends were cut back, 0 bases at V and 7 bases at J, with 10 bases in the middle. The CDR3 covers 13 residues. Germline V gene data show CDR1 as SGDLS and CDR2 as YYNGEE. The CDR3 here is CASSVGAGSEAFF. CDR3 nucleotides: TGTGCCAGCAGCGTAGGGGCTGGGAGTGAAGCTTTCTTT.

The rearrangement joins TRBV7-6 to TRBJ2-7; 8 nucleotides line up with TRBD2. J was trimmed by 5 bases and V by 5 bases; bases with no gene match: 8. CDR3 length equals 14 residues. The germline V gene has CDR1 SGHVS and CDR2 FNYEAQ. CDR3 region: CASSLRSGSDEQYF. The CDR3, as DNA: TGTGCCAGCAGCCTAAGAAGCGGGAGCGACGAGCAGTACTTC. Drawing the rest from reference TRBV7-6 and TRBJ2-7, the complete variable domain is GAGVSQSPRYKVTKRGQDVALRCDPISGHVSLYWYRQALGQGPEFLTYFNYEAQQDKSGLPNDRFSAERPEGSISTLTIQRTEQRDSAMYRCASSLRSGSDEQYFGPGTRLTVT.

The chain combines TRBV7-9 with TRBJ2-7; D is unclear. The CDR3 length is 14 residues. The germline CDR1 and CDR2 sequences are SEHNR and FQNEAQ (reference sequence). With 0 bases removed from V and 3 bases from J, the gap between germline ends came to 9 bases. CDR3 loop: CASSLASPSYEQYF. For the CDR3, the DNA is TGTGCCAGCAGCTTAGCTAGCCCGAGCTACGAGCAGTACTTC.